What follows describes a single T cell receptor (beta chain). The sample originates from a study of blood T cell repertoires in COVID-19. The table came from immunoSEQ multiplex PCR; TCRdb's copy has only in-frame clones and leaves some out. The sample carries a few hundred thousand clones, roughly nine tenths recorded once. The CDR3 loop spans 15 amino acids. V shed 4 bases, J shed 2 bases, and the junction held 6 bases outside the gene matches. In germline, CDR1 is WNHNN, CDR2 SYGVQD (reference sequence). What was sequenced was peripheral blood. This sequence joins TRBV10-1 and TRBJ2-7; 9 nucleotides line up with TRBD1. This TCR was recovered from a man in his sixties with acute or convalescent COVID-19. The CDR3 reads CASSVLGTGPYEQYF. The CDR3 DNA is TGCGCCAGCAGTGTGCTCGGGACAGGGCCCTACGAGCAGTACTTC.